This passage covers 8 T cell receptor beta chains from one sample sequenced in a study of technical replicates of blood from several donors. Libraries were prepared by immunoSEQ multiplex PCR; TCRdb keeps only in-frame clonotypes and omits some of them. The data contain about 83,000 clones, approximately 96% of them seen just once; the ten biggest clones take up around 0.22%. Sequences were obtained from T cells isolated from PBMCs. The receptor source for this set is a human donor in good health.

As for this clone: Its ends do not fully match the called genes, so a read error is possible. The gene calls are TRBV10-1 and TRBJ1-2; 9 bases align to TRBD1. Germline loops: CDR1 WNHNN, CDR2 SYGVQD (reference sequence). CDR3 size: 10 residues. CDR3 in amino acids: CASRDRGFPF. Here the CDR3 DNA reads TGCGCCAGCAGGGACAGGGGATTCCCCTTC.

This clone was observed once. Written as DNA, the CDR3 is TGTGCCAGCAGCGTCGGGACTAGCGGGAACACCGGGGAGCTGTTTTTT. It codes for CASSVGTSGNTGELFF. The chain is built from TRBV11-2 and TRBJ2-2, with 11 bases matching TRBD2. Germline CDR1 is SGHAT and CDR2 is FQNNGV. Trimming removed 5 bases from V and 1 base from J; junction bases left unmatched: 3. This CDR3 region has 16 residues.

Here the CDR3 DNA reads TGTGCCAGCAAGGCGGGGGGGCCAGAGAATGAGCAGTTCTTC. Translated: CASKAGGPENEQFF. The chain has TRBV5-4 and TRBJ2-1; TRBD2 matches 9 bases. The germline V gene has CDR1 SGHNT and CDR2 YYREEE (reference sequence). This CDR3 has 14 amino acids. V lost 6 bases to trimming and J lost 7 bases; unmatched junction nucleotides: 8.

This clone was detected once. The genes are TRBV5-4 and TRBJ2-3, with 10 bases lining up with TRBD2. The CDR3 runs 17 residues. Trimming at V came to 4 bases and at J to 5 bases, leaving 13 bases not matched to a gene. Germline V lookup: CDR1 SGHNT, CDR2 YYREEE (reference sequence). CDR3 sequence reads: CASSPRLAGEGRDTQYF. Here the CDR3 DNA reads TGTGCCAGCAGCCCCCGCCTAGCGGGAGAAGGGAGAGATACGCAGTATTTT.

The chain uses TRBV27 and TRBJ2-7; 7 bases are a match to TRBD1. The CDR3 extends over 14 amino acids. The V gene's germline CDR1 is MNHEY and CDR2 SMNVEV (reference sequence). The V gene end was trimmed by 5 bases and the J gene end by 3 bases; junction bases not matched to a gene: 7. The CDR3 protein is CASSRTGVFYEQYF. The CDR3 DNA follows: TGTGCCAGCAGTCGGACAGGTGTCTTCTACGAGCAGTACTTC.

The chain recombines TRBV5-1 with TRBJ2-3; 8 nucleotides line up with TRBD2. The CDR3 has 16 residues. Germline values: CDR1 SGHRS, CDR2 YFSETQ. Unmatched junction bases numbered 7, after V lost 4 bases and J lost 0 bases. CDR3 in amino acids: CASSLAGGDSTDTQYF. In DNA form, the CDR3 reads TGCGCCAGCAGCCTCGCGGGGGGCGATAGCACAGATACGCAGTATTTT.

CDR3 residues: CASSDASGRTTDTQYF. CDR3 DNA: TGTGCCAGCAGTGATGCTAGCGGGAGAACGACAGATACGCAGTATTTT. The gene calls are TRBV6-4 and TRBJ2-3; TRBD2 aligns across 10 bases. The J segment lost 3 bases and the V segment lost 3 bases, leaving 6 bases of the junction unmatched. Germline V gene lookup returns CDR1 MRHNA and CDR2 SNTAGT. The CDR3 is 16 amino acids.

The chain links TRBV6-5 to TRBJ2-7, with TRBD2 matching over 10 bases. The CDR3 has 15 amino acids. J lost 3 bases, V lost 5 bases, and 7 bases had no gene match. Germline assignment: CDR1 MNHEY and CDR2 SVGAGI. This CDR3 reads CASSHEGTSVYEQYF. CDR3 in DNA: TGTGCCAGCAGTCACGAAGGGACTAGCGTCTACGAGCAGTACTTC.